The rows below give T cell receptor beta chains drawn from one sample of a study of blood T cell repertoires in COVID-19. Libraries were prepared by immunoSEQ multiplex PCR; TCRdb keeps only in-frame clonotypes and omits some of them. The sample holds about 72,000 clones, just over 85% seen once. Source material: peripheral blood. Every receptor here comes from a young man with acute or convalescent COVID-19. The CDR3 runs from the conserved cysteine through the conserved F or W. D genes are given only for firm matches. Not every row has a clone size; where given, it reads once, few, many or a size class.

j_gene	d_gene	abundance	v_gene	CDR3nt	CDR3aa
TRBJ2-7	TRBD1	NA	TRBV30	TGTGCCTGGAGACGGGGACAGGCCGCCTACGAGCAGTACTTC	CAWRRGQAAYEQYF
TRBJ2-4	TRBD1	NA	TRBV6-2/TRBV6-3	TGTGCCAGCAGTTACTCGACAGGGGGCAACATTCAGTACTTC	CASSYSTGGNIQYF
TRBJ1-2	TRBD1	few	TRBV7-2	TGTGCCAGCAACAGGGGGAACTATGGCTACACCTTC	CASNRGNYGYTF
TRBJ2-7	TRBD1	NA	TRBV18	TGTGCCAGCTCCCCACAAGGACAGGGAGCGGGCTACGAGCAGTACTTC	CASSPQGQGAGYEQYF
TRBJ2-7	NA	NA	TRBV7-8	TGTGCCAGCACCTCGACTGGAGGCTACGAGCAGTACTTC	CASTSTGGYEQYF
TRBJ2-1	NA	NA	TRBV9	TGTGCCAGCAGCGGGGCCCCGTACGGGAGTGACGAGCAGTTCTTC	CASSGAPYGSDEQFF
TRBJ1-2	TRBD1	NA	TRBV19	TGTGCCAGTAGTGACAGGGGCTCTCGGACTTTTGGCTACACCTTC	CASSDRGSRTFGYTF
TRBJ2-3	TRBD1	few	TRBV5-1	TGCGCCAGCAGCCTCACAGGGGCAGGCAGCACAGATACGCAGTATTTT	CASSLTGAGSTDTQYF
TRBJ2-1	NA	NA	TRBV9	TGTGCCAGCAGCCCCGAGGGTGCATACTACAATGAGCAGTTCTTC	CASSPEGAYYNEQFF
TRBJ1-3	NA	NA	TRBV19	TGTGCCAGTAGGCCGACAGTGCGAAACACCATATATTTT	CASRPTVRNTIYF
TRBJ2-5	NA	NA	TRBV23-1	TGCGCCAGCAGTCAATGGGCAAACAGGACCTGGGGGACCCAGTACTTC	CASSQWANRTWGTQYF
TRBJ1-4	NA	NA	TRBV5-1	TGCGCCAGCAGCTTAGGGGGTTCTAGTGAAAAACTGTTTTTT	CASSLGGSSEKLFF
TRBJ2-3	NA	NA	TRBV10-2	TGCGCCAGCAGGTCTGACAGGTCCTGGGGAGATACGCAGTATTTT	CASRSDRSWGDTQYF
TRBJ2-7	NA	NA	TRBV5-4	TGTGCCAGCAGCTTTCGGACTGCCGAGCAGTACTTC	CASSFRTAEQYF
TRBJ2-4	NA	NA	TRBV2	TGTGCCAGCAGTGATTACAGGGTCGACAAAAACATTCAGTACTTC	CASSDYRVDKNIQYF
TRBJ2-7	TRBD2	NA	TRBV5-1	TGCGCCAGCAGCTTGGAGGGGTTCGCGGGAGGGCCAAAGGAGCAGTACTTC	CASSLEGFAGGPKEQYF
TRBJ1-1	NA	once	TRBV6-6	TGTGCCAGCAGTAAGGGGACTGAGAACACTGAAGCTTTCTTT	CASSKGTENTEAFF
TRBJ2-4	TRBD2	NA	TRBV5-6	TGTGCCAGCAGCTTGTTAAGGCTAGCGGGAGCCAAAAACATTCAGTACTTC	CASSLLRLAGAKNIQYF
TRBJ2-1	TRBD1	few	TRBV10-3	TGTGCCATTGGACAGGGGTCAGAGCAGTTCTTC	CAIGQGSEQFF
TRBJ2-2	NA	NA	TRBV18	TGTGCCAGCTCACCACCCGCCGGGGAGCTGTTTTTT	CASSPPAGELFF
TRBJ2-5	TRBD2	NA	TRBV4-1	TGCGCCAGCAGCCAAGTGACTAGCGGACAAGAGACCCAGTACTTC	CASSQVTSGQETQYF
TRBJ2-3	NA	NA	TRBV6-5	TGTGCCAGCCGCCAGGTTGCAGATACGCAGTATTTT	CASRQVADTQYF
TRBJ2-3	TRBD2	NA	TRBV11-3	TGTGCCAGCAGCACCGGGGTAGCGGGGGCATCGTCCACAGATACGCAGTATTTT	CASSTGVAGASSTDTQYF
TRBJ2-7	NA	NA	TRBV10-3	TGTGCCATCAGTGAGAGAGCTGGGCAGGGAATAGACGAGCAGTACTTC	CAISERAGQGIDEQYF
TRBJ2-3	NA	NA	TRBV30	TGTGCCTGGAGTGAGGGGCTAGTTAGCACAGATACGCAGTATTTT	CAWSEGLVSTDTQYF
TRBJ1-5	TRBD1	once	TRBV28	TGTGCCAGCAGCCCGACGGGACAGTTAAGTCAGCCCCAGCATTTT	CASSPTGQLSQPQHF
TRBJ1-1	NA	NA	TRBV15	TGTGCCACCAGCAGACAGGGTTCCGGGCCGGCTGAAGCTTTCTTT	CATSRQGSGPAEAFF
TRBJ1-4	NA	NA	TRBV18	TGTGCCAGCTCACCTGACAGTAATGAAAAACTGTTTTTT	CASSPDSNEKLFF
TRBJ1-1	NA	NA	TRBV28	TGTGCCAGCAGTCCAGACAGTAACACTGAAGCTTTCTTT	CASSPDSNTEAFF
TRBJ2-1	TRBD1	NA	TRBV2	TGTGCCAGCAGGGCTGGACAGGGTTTGAATGAGCAGTTCTTC	CASRAGQGLNEQFF
TRBJ2-7	NA	NA	TRBV7-6	TGTGCCAGCAGCCCGGAACTAGGTTACGAGCAGTACTTC	CASSPELGYEQYF
TRBJ1-5	NA	few	TRBV5-1	TGCGCCAGCAGCTTGGAAGGAACAGCAGGACAGCCCCAGCATTTT	CASSLEGTAGQPQHF
TRBJ2-3	TRBD1	NA	TRBV28	TGTGCCAGCAGTTCCTTGGGACAGGGGCTCGCAGATACGCAGTATTTT	CASSSLGQGLADTQYF
TRBJ2-3	NA	NA	TRBV12-3/TRBV12-4	TGTGCCAGCAAGGAGGGGGCGGCAGATACGCAGTATTTT	CASKEGAADTQYF
TRBJ1-1	NA	once	TRBV28	TGTGCCAGCAGTTTGACGGGGGACACTGAAGCTTTCTTT	CASSLTGDTEAFF
TRBJ2-1	TRBD2	NA	TRBV6-6	TGTGCCAGCAGCCACACCGGGACTAGTTTATTCAATGAGCAGTTCTTC	CASSHTGTSLFNEQFF
TRBJ2-7	NA	few	TRBV27	TGTGCCAGCAGGGCCCGTGGTGGGGCCGGGTACGAGCAGTACTTC	CASRARGGAGYEQYF
TRBJ2-5	NA	NA	TRBV29-1	TGCAGCGTTGAATCCAGGGCAGAGACCCAGTACTTC	CSVESRAETQYF
TRBJ2-2	NA	NA	TRBV11-2	TGTGCCAGCAGCTTAGTATCCCCGGCCGGGGAGCTGTTTTTT	CASSLVSPAGELFF